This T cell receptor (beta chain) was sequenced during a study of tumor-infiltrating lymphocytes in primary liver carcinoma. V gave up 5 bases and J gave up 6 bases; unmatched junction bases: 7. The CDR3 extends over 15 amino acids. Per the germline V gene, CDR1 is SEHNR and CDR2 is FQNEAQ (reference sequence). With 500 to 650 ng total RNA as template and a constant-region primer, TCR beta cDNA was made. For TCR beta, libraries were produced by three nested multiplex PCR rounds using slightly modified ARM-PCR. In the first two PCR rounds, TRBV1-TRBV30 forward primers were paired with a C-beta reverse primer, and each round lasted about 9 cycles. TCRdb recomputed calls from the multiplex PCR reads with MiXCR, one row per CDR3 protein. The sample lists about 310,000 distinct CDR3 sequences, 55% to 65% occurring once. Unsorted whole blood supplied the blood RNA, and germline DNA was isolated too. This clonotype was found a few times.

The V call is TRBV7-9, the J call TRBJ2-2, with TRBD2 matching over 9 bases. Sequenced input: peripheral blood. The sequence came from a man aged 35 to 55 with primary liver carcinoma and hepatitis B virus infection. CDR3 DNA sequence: TGTGCCAGCAGCGTTAGCGGGAGAGGGGCCGGGGAGCTGTTTTTT. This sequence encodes CASSVSGRGAGELFF.